Detailed here is one TCR beta chain. Its antigen is unknown. The data were taken from a study of CXCR3-negative and CXCR3-positive naive CD8 T cells (dated by TCRdb to the late 2010s). With respect to the entire study: In total, some 140 million TRB reads were obtained, which works out to roughly 1.5 +/- 0.3 million reads per library. The TRBV-TRBJ cluster analysis covered naive subsets from 5 donors and memory cells from 3 donors. Diversity and physicochemical repertoire analyses were performed on some eleven donors pooled from two independent experiments. Results and caveats for the whole study, not just this receptor: Because surface CD5, which has been linked to self-reactivity in mice, was comparable between naive subsets, TCR interaction strength was also inferred from TRB CDR3 physicochemical properties. Compared with CXCR3-negative naive cells, CXCR3-positive naive cells had TRB CDR3s with higher hydrophobicity (lower Kidera factor 4), lower energy, and higher strength and volume indices. Similar TRBV-TRBJ usage was shown by naive CXCR3-negative and CXCR3-positive cells from the same donor, whereas distinct patterns were shown by memory cells. Freshly isolated PBMCs were used for most assays because CXCR3 expression went down partially after cryopreservation. Comparably high repertoire diversity was found in both naive subsets, whereas much lower repertoire diversity was found in memory CD8+ T cells.

Sequences SGHRS (CDR1) and YFSETQ (CDR2) are obtained from the germline V gene. CDR3 length: 12 amino acids, cysteine to phenylalanine. There is no recorded DNA. Sequencing used a NextSeq 550. The Human TCR Profiling Kit (MiLaboratory) was used to make UMI-labeled 5' RACE TRB cDNA libraries. cDNA synthesis used the entire amount of extracted RNA, and PCR amplification then used the entire amount of cDNA produced. Libraries were prepared in parallel with an identical number of PCR cycles. Regarding the original processing steps: With a minimum of two reads required per UMI, MIGEC and MiXCR pulled out about 54,000 +/- 9,700 unique UMI-labeled TRB cDNA molecules from each library. On average, roughly 40,000 +/- 10,000 functional in-frame TRB CDR3 nucleotide clonotypes lacking stop codons were found per library. After downsampling to 5000 UMI-labeled TRB molecules per sample, diversity metrics such as normalized Shannon-Wiener and Chao1 were calculated in VDJtools. For the central five CDR3 residues, VDJtools calculated physicochemical properties weighted by clonotype size, namely interaction energy, strength, volume and Kidera factor 4. TCRdb reprocessed the reads and provides one entry for every CDR3 protein sequence; no DNA is given. In this record, the V and J calls reflect TCRdb's handling and not the investigators' own analysis. For this sample, the table gives about 120,000 distinct CDR3 sequences. Clones ranked in the top ten supply approximately 0.29% of the sample.

For each CD8+ T cell subset, flow sorting was done in triplicate, and roughly 310,000 cells per subset went directly into RLT lysis buffer. To keep memory contaminants out, a stringent definition of naive CD8+ T cells was applied: CD45RO-CCR7+CD27+CD95-. Using standard density gradient centrifugation, peripheral blood mononuclear cells were isolated from buffy coats. Naive CXCR3-negative and CXCR3-positive CD8+ T cells were flow-sorted using a FACSAria III. Total RNA was extracted from sorted cells with an RNeasy Mini Kit. Here the chain combines TRBV5-1 and TRBJ2-2. Sequenced sample: naive CXCR3- CD8+ T cells from blood. Per the publication, the cell subset or site label means: CD45RO-CCR7+CD27+CD95- naive CD8+ T cells lacking CXCR3 (TNR3-). The receptor comes from a human donor in good health. Some clones in this sample may be carry-over from other donors' samples. Here the CDR3 is given as CASSFNAGELFF. When the CDR3 is completed using the reference TRBV5-1 and TRBJ2-2 genes on either side, the full variable domain is KAGVTQTPRYLIKTRGQQVTLSCSPISGHRSVSWYQQTPGQGLQFLFEYFSETQRNKGNFPGRFSGRQFSNSRSEMNVSTLELGDSALYLCASSFNAGELFFGEGSRLTVL.